The entry below describes one T cell receptor (beta chain). The length of the CDR3 is 13 residues. Looked up from germline, CDR1 is SGHNT and CDR2 is YYREEE (reference sequence). The V end lost 4 bases, the J end lost 6 bases, and 12 bases lay between the germline ends. As handled by the study authors: Reference gene primer amplification gave nucleated cell count estimates. Method: immunoSEQ multiplex PCR; TCRdb's copy keeps in-frame clones and lacks some. The V and J calls and clone size were taken over from that table, and D and trimming were inferred from the DNA. The sample lists a few hundred thousand clones, around 84% occurring once. This entry comes from a study of blood T cell repertoires in COVID-19. Study background: The origin of the acute and convalescent COVID-19 samples was the United States, Italy and Spain. PBMCs, B-cell-depleted T cells, or T cells provided the cDNA or gDNA that made up the material.

Specimen: peripheral blood. The chain employs TRBV5-4 and TRBJ2-3, with D unresolved. This receptor was identified in a human donor in a cohort sampled during active COVID-19. The CDR3 spells CASSRTSLDTQYF. The CDR3 DNA is TGTGCCAGCAGCCGAACTTCCCTGGATACGCAGTATTTT.